A single T cell receptor beta chain is shown here with its context. Its target is not known. UMIs and sample barcodes were carried by the TCR alpha and TCR beta cDNA libraries that 5'RACE produced using constant-segment primers. MiXCR, run by TCRdb on the 5' RACE reads, gives a single entry per CDR3 protein. The sample lists more than 450,000 distinct CDR3 sequences; roughly 18% were seen once. The data originate from a study of T-cell memory formation after mild COVID-19. Study conclusions and caveats: Within pre-infection memory, some responding clones were found, suggesting cross-reactive memory joined. Of the contracting clones, CD4+ ones lay mainly in CM and EM, and CD8+ ones in EMRA.

The receptor's source is an adult woman who had mild COVID-19 (a few samples of this study predate the infection). Cell type and time point are not known. Sequenced input: PBMCs or a T cell subset sorted from them (not recorded which).

The CDR3 is CATSEGGGTEAFF. The CDR3 DNA is TGTGCCACCAGTGAAGGGGGGGGCACTGAAGCTTTCTTT. This chain joins TRBV24-1 and TRBJ1-1; TRBD1 might be the D (6 bases). The length of the CDR3 is 13 residues. The V gene lost 4 bases and the J gene lost 4 bases, with 9 bases spanning the gap. The V gene's germline CDR1 is KGHDR and CDR2 SFDVKD.